The 18 T cell receptor beta chains below come from one sample, sequenced in a study of blood T cells in healthy people across ages. A second PCR of roughly 6 to 12 cycles used a sample-barcoded 5' primer and a J-beta primer mix. TCRdb analysed the 5' RACE reads with MiXCR anew, one entry per CDR3 protein. This sample has hundreds of thousands of distinct CDR3 sequences; about 45% occur once, and the top ten carry 20% to 25%. The sample consisted of blood. All receptors come from an elderly man in good health.

V is TRBV20-1 and J is TRBJ2-7; D perhaps matches TRBD2 (5 bases). V was shortened by 5 bases and J by 7 bases, with 12 bases between the two germline ends. This CDR3 is 11 amino acids long. Germline CDR1 and CDR2: DFQATT and SNEGSKA (reference sequence). In nucleotides, the CDR3 is TGCAGTGCTGGACTTAACAATGAGCAGTACTTC. This sequence encodes CSAGLNNEQYF.

CDR3 loop: CSAQTGATEAFF. The CDR3 nucleotides read TGCAGTGCGCAGACAGGGGCCACTGAAGCTTTCTTT. The rearrangement joins TRBV20-1 to TRBJ1-1, with 8 bases aligning to TRBD1. The V gene's germline CDR1 is DFQATT and CDR2 SNEGSKA (reference sequence). This CDR3 is 12 amino acids long. V dropped 6 bases and J dropped 4; count of bases not matched to a gene: 4.

The genes are TRBV28 and TRBJ1-2; 10 nucleotides match TRBD1. The CDR3 contains 16 residues. Germline lookup yields CDR1 MDHEN and CDR2 SYDVKM. J lost 3 bases, V lost 6 bases, and 10 bases had no gene match. The CDR3, as DNA: TGTGCCAGCAGCGCCCGAGGACAGGGGGGAGACTATGGCTACACCTTC. It codes for CASSARGQGGDYGYTF.

The chain is built from TRBV6-2 or TRBV6-3 and TRBJ2-7; D may be TRBD2 (5 bases). The CDR3 is 14 amino acids. V dropped 7 bases and J dropped 5 bases, with 18 bases sitting between them. From germline, CDR1 is MNHEY and CDR2 SVGEGT. The CDR3 spells CASTLGEPRHEQYF. The CDR3, as DNA: TGTGCCAGCACCCTGGGAGAACCCCGTCACGAGCAGTACTTC.

This rearrangement joins TRBV10-1 to TRBJ2-7, with unresolved D. The CDR3 has 13 residues. Trimming stripped 6 bases from V and 5 bases from J, with 14 bases between. The germline V gene encodes CDR1 WNHNN and CDR2 SYGVQD (reference sequence). In DNA, the CDR3 is TGCGCCAGCAGCGAGAGTAGCCGCCACGAGCAGTACTTC. As protein: CASSESSRHEQYF.

The rearrangement links TRBV7-9 to TRBJ2-7; D not certain. The germline gives CDR1 SEHNR, CDR2 FQNEAQ (reference sequence). The CDR3 contains 15 residues. Trimming cost V 2 bases and J 0 bases, with 11 bases left between them. The CDR3 sequence: CASSLPWPSSYEQYF. The CDR3 DNA reads TGTGCCAGCAGCTTACCTTGGCCGAGCTCCTACGAGCAGTACTTC.

The chain employs TRBV25-1 and TRBJ2-7; 7 bases are a match to TRBD2. CDR3 size: 13 residues. Germline CDR1 and CDR2: MGHDK and SYGVNS. Trimming at V came to 4 bases and at J to 6 bases, leaving 6 bases not matched to a gene. The CDR3 nucleotides are TGTGCCAGCAGTGCTGCGGGAGTGGCCGAGCAGTACTTC. Its translation is CASSAAGVAEQYF.

The CDR3 DNA reads TGCAGTGCAACAGGAGGCAGTCAGCCCCAGCATTTT. Amino acid sequence: CSATGGSQPQHF. V gene TRBV20-1 combines with J gene TRBJ1-5; TRBD1 might be the D (5 bases). CDR3 length equals 12 residues. V lost 6 bases and J lost 6, with 12 bases in between. Germline CDR1 is DFQATT and CDR2 is SNEGSKA (reference sequence).

V usage is TRBV18 and J usage is TRBJ1-5; D uncertain. Trimming left V 5 bases short and J 1 base short, with 12 bases between. This CDR3 spans 15 amino acids. Per germline, CDR1 KGHSH and CDR2 LQKENI. CDR3 bases: TGTGCCAGCTCAGAGGGAAGATGGAGCAATCAGCCCCAGCATTTT. Translating it yields CASSEGRWSNQPQHF.

This sequence joins TRBV5-1 and TRBJ2-5; 7 bases are a match to TRBD1. The germline V gene has CDR1 SGHRS and CDR2 YFSETQ. V was pared by 4 bases and J by 0 bases, with 9 bases of the junction left unmatched. The CDR3 totals 16 residues. The CDR3 spells CASSRQPQGYQETQYF. CDR3 DNA sequence: TGCGCCAGCAGCCGGCAGCCACAGGGGTACCAAGAGACCCAGTACTTC.

This clonotype showed up just a few times. V usage is TRBV20-1 and J usage is TRBJ2-7; D tentatively reads TRBD1 or TRBD2 (5 bases each). The germline V gene encodes CDR1 DFQATT and CDR2 SNEGSKA (reference sequence). There are 14 residues in the CDR3. V was trimmed by 5 bases and J by 6 bases, leaving 20 bases between them. The CDR3 loop is CSASGQAVLSEQYF. CDR3 in DNA: TGCAGTGCTTCCGGACAAGCGGTATTGTCCGAGCAGTACTTC.

The chain is built from TRBV21-1 and TRBJ1-2. TRBV21-1 is noted as a pseudogene. CDR3 length equals 18 residues. CDR3 coding DNA: TGTGCCAGCAGCCCCTCCCCGCGGAAACGATCCCCTAACTATGGCTACACCTTC. It translates to CASSPSPRKRSPNYGYTF.

The chain links TRBV18 to TRBJ1-4; 7 bases fit TRBD1. Germline trimming cut 2 bases from V and 11 bases from J; bases unmatched to any gene: 8. Germline CDR1 and CDR2: KGHSH and LQKENI. CDR3 length: 14 amino acids. The CDR3 DNA reads TGTGCCAGCTCACCAACCCAGGGGGATCGGAAACTGTTTTTT. Amino acid sequence: CASSPTQGDRKLFF.

The chain carries TRBV24-1 and TRBJ2-1; TRBD2 is a possible D gene (5 bases). Germline assignment: CDR1 KGHDR and CDR2 SFDVKD. The ends were cut back, 8 bases at V and 5 bases at J, with 15 bases in the middle. This CDR3 region has 14 residues. Here the CDR3 reads CATNPYRRNNEQFF. Written as DNA, the CDR3 is TGTGCCACCAATCCGTATCGGAGGAACAATGAGCAGTTCTTC.

This clonotype was counted many times. V is TRBV7-2 and J is TRBJ2-3; tentatively, D is TRBD2 (5 bases). Trimming took 3 bases from V and 2 from J, leaving 15 bases between them. CDR3 length: 16 amino acids. Germline V gene data show CDR1 as SGHTA and CDR2 as FQGNSA. Here the CDR3 DNA reads TGTGCCAGCAGCTTTCAGCCCGGGATCCCCACAGATACGCAGTATTTT. Translation: CASSFQPGIPTDTQYF.

The chain uses TRBV7-2 and TRBJ2-7; perhaps D is TRBD1 or TRBD2 (6 bases each). The CDR3 has 15 residues. V lost 6 bases, J lost 4 bases, and 19 bases lay in between. Germline CDR1 is SGHTA and CDR2 is FQGNSA. The CDR3 loop is CASSQPGGPKYEQYF. In nucleotides, the CDR3 is TGTGCCAGCAGTCAGCCTGGGGGGCCTAAGTACGAGCAGTACTTC.

In its sample, this clonotype was seen many times. This chain uses TRBV7-3 with TRBJ2-7, with a possible D match to TRBD1 (6 bases). The CDR3 runs to 13 residues. Trimming stripped 5 bases from V and 7 bases from J, with 15 bases between. Per the germline V gene, CDR1 is SGHTA and CDR2 is FQGTGA. The CDR3 DNA reads TGTGCCAGCAGCAGGGACATAAGGGGAGAGCAGTACTTC. Its translation is CASSRDIRGEQYF.

The V gene is TRBV11-3, the J gene TRBJ2-3; D possibly corresponds to TRBD2 (6 bases). The germline V and J ends were trimmed by 5 bases and 0 bases, with 12 bases remaining between them. This CDR3 comprises 15 residues. Per the germline V gene, CDR1 is SGHNT and CDR2 is YENEEA. Here the CDR3 reads CASSLSGLSTDTQYF. CDR3 nucleotides: TGTGCCAGCAGCCTGTCTGGACTAAGCACAGATACGCAGTATTTT.